Below, 17 T cell receptor beta chains from the same sample are listed, as sequenced in a study of blood T cell repertoires in COVID-19. Profiled with immunoSEQ multiplex PCR; TCRdb holds only in-frame clones, not every one. This table has 37,000 or so clones, 70% to 80% appearing once. Sequenced material: peripheral blood. These receptors originate from a man aged 60-69 years with active COVID-19.

The genes are TRBV11-2 and TRBJ1-5; D unresolved. The CDR3 loop spans 13 amino acids. The germline V and J ends were trimmed by 5 bases and 3 bases, with 8 bases remaining between them. The germline CDR1 and CDR2 sequences are SGHAT and FQNNGV. The CDR3: CASSAGYNQPQHF. CDR3 sequence (DNA): TGTGCCAGCAGCGCGGGCTACAATCAGCCCCAGCATTTT. Full variable domain (outside the CDR3, taken from reference TRBV11-2 and TRBJ1-5): EAGVAQSPRYKIIEKRQSVAFWCNPISGHATLYWYQQILGQGPKLLIQFQNNGVVDDSQLPKDRFSAERLKGVDSTLKIQPAKLEDSAVYLCASSAGYNQPQHFGDGTRLSIL.

V and J are TRBV29-1 and TRBJ1-4; D unresolved. The germline V gene has CDR1 SQVTM and CDR2 ANQGSEA. CDR3 length equals 12 residues. This chain's CDR3 is CTALEANEKLFF. The DNA of the CDR3 is TGCACCGCCCTGGAGGCTAATGAAAAACTGTTTTTT.

The chain carries TRBV30 and TRBJ2-7; 9 bases line up with TRBD1. Looked up from germline, CDR1 is GTSNPN and CDR2 is SVGIG (reference sequence). The CDR3 length is 12 residues. V trimming: 5 bases; J trimming: 3 bases; junction bases outside the gene matches: 2. CDR3 in amino acids: CAWETGGYEQYF. The CDR3 DNA is TGTGCCTGGGAGACAGGGGGCTACGAGCAGTACTTC.

A single count supports this clone. V usage is TRBV4-3 and J usage is TRBJ1-2; D is unclear. Germline V gene sequence: CDR1 LGHNA, CDR2 YSLEER. The V and J ends lost 0 bases and 4 bases respectively, with 9 bases between them. CDR3 length equals 14 residues. Here the CDR3 reads CASSQEGHGYGYTF. For the CDR3, the DNA is TGCGCCAGCAGCCAAGAGGGCCACGGCTATGGCTACACCTTC.

This chain uses TRBV4-3 with TRBJ2-3; 16 nucleotides match TRBD2. The junction had 9 bases not matched to a gene; V was cut back by 3 bases and J by 3 bases. CDR1 is LGHNA and CDR2 is YSLEER in the germline V gene. CDR3 length: 19 amino acids. The CDR3 region has the DNA TGCGCCAGCAGCCAGTATCACGGGACTAGCGGGGGGGATACAGATACGCAGTATTTT. It is translated as CASSQYHGTSGGDTDTQYF.

The V gene is TRBV4-3, the J gene TRBJ1-4, with TRBD1 matching 8 bases. This CDR3 region has 16 residues. Germline V gene sequence: CDR1 LGHNA, CDR2 YSLEER. V lost 6 bases, J lost 5 bases, and 11 bases stayed unmatched. CDR3 residues: CASSPNYRGANEKLFF. For the CDR3, the DNA is TGCGCCAGCAGTCCCAATTACAGGGGGGCGAATGAAAAACTGTTTTTT.

The chain uses TRBV9 and TRBJ2-3; TRBD2 might be the D (6 bases). Germline V CDR1 and CDR2: SGDLS, YYNGEE. Trimming left V 0 bases short and J 1 base short, with 12 bases between. The CDR3 has 16 residues. The CDR3: CASSVDRESGTDTQYF. Here the CDR3 DNA reads TGTGCCAGCAGCGTAGATCGGGAGTCGGGCACAGATACGCAGTATTTT.

The chain couples TRBV14 to TRBJ2-1; 9 nucleotides agree with TRBD2. Germline loops: CDR1 SGHDN, CDR2 FVKESK. This CDR3 is 17 amino acids long. The ends lost 1 base at V and 7 bases at J; junction bases unmatched: 11. CDR3 coding DNA: TGTGCCAGCAGCCAAGGAAGTAGCGGGAGTGGGATGAATGAGCAGTTCTTC. Protein product: CASSQGSSGSGMNEQFF. The variable domain in full, completed from reference TRBV14 and TRBJ2-1, reads EAGVTQFPSHSVIEKGQTVTLRCDPISGHDNLYWYRRVMGKEIKFLLHFVKESKQDESGMPNNRFLAERTGGTYSTLKVQPAELEDSGVYFCASSQGSSGSGMNEQFFGPGTRLTVL.

The V gene is TRBV3-1 (or the pseudogene TRBV3-2), the J gene TRBJ1-1; 8 bases align to TRBD1. Trimming removed 4 bases from V and 4 bases from J; junction bases left unmatched: 5. The CDR3 length is 14 residues. Looked up from germline, CDR1 is LGHDT and CDR2 is YNNKEL (reference sequence). DNA for the CDR3: TGTGCCAGCAGCCCCCCAGACAGGGGCACTGAAGCTTTCTTT. Amino acids: CASSPPDRGTEAFF.

The rearrangement uses TRBV5-1 and TRBJ2-5; 7 nucleotides line up with TRBD2. This CDR3 contains 15 residues. CDR1 is SGHRS and CDR2 is YFSETQ in the germline V gene. With 2 bases clipped from V and 5 bases from J, the junction kept 9 bases outside the gene matches. The CDR3 nucleotides read TGCGCCAGCAGCTTCGACGGGAGGAAACGGGAGACCCAGTACTTC. Encoded protein: CASSFDGRKRETQYF.

This rearrangement joins TRBV9 to TRBJ2-1; 8 nucleotides agree with TRBD2. The germline gives CDR1 SGDLS, CDR2 YYNGEE. V was pared by 0 bases and J by 3 bases, with 8 bases of the junction left unmatched. The CDR3 runs to 17 residues. The CDR3 DNA is TGTGCCAGCAGCGTAGGGGGTAAGCGGGGGCGCTACAATGAGCAGTTCTTC. It is translated as CASSVGGKRGRYNEQFF.

The V gene is TRBV5-1, the J gene TRBJ2-2, with D possibly TRBD1 on 5 matching bases. CDR1 and CDR2 from the germline V gene are SGHRS and YFSETQ. V lost 0 bases and J lost 3, with 9 bases in between. The CDR3 runs to 15 residues. The CDR3, as DNA: TGCGCCAGCAGCTTGGGGTCCAGGGACACCGGGGAGCTGTTTTTT. This encodes CASSLGSRDTGELFF.

The chain links TRBV7-9 to TRBJ2-3, with D possibly matching TRBD2 (6 bases). The germline V gene encodes CDR1 SEHNR and CDR2 FQNEAQ (reference sequence). The CDR3 totals 14 residues. V lost 5 bases, J lost 11 bases, and 20 bases lay in between. The DNA for the CDR3 is TGTGCCAGCAGCCCACCCTCTGCCGCGGGACGGCAGTATTTT. As protein: CASSPPSAAGRQYF.

The chain carries TRBV19 and TRBJ1-2; 9 nucleotides agree with TRBD1. V lost 4 bases and J lost 8; bases outside the gene matches: 11. Germline V gene sequence: CDR1 LNHDA, CDR2 SQIVND (reference sequence). The CDR3 totals 15 residues. The CDR3 DNA is TGTGCCAGTAGTACCACCTTAACAGGGGGCAACGGCTACACCTTC. The encoded protein is CASSTTLTGGNGYTF.

The V call is TRBV29-1, the J call TRBJ2-7, with TRBD1 matching over 9 bases. Per the germline V gene, CDR1 is SQVTM and CDR2 is ANQGSEA. The CDR3 is made up of 15 amino acids. J was trimmed by 3 bases and V by 4 bases; bases with no gene match: 10. For the CDR3, the DNA is TGCAGCGTTGTTACCCCCGGGACAGGGCTCTACGAGCAGTACTTC. Amino acids: CSVVTPGTGLYEQYF.

The chain has TRBV5-1 and TRBJ2-3; a possible D gene is TRBD2 (5 bases). The CDR3 length is 14 residues. V lost 6 bases, J lost 0 bases, and 11 bases lay in between. Germline CDR1 reads SGHRS; CDR2 reads YFSETQ. CDR3 in amino acids: CASKQAASTDTQYF. The CDR3 nucleotides are TGCGCCAGCAAGCAAGCGGCTAGCACAGATACGCAGTATTTT.

The chain is built from TRBV11-2 and TRBJ1-1; a weak D match, TRBD1 (5 bases). The length of the CDR3 is 16 residues. Germline V gene lookup returns CDR1 SGHAT and CDR2 FQNNGV. V lost 5 bases and J lost 1, with 17 bases in between. The CDR3, as DNA: TGTGCCAGCAGCCCAAGCCGGGACTCACGGAACACTGAAGCTTTCTTT. It translates to CASSPSRDSRNTEAFF.